The rows below give T cell receptor beta chains drawn from one sample of a study of Graves' ophthalmopathy and Graves' hyperthyroidism. TCRdb reprocessed the multiplex PCR reads with MiXCR, giving one entry per CDR3 protein. The sample lists hundreds of thousands of distinct CDR3 sequences, just over 40% occurring once. Sequenced sample: peripheral blood. The receptors stem from an adult man with Graves' ophthalmopathy. The CDR3 runs from the conserved cysteine through the conserved F or W. The D gene is left open where the match is weak. Size is omitted from some rows. Given values are once, few, many or a class for expanded clones.

d_call: NA
j_call: TRBJ2-7
clone_size: NA
v_call: TRBV16
cdr3_aa: CASSQSWDTGPHEQYF
cdr3_nt: TGTGCCAGCAGCCAATCGTGGGACACGGGTCCCCACGAGCAGTACTTC

d_call: TRBD2
j_call: TRBJ2-7
clone_size: many
v_call: TRBV2
cdr3_aa: CASRPGLAVYEQYF
cdr3_nt: TGTGCCAGCAGGCCGGGACTAGCGGTCTACGAGCAGTACTTC

d_call: NA
j_call: TRBJ2-7
clone_size: many
v_call: TRBV14
cdr3_aa: CASSQEWTSSYEQYF
cdr3_nt: TGTGCCAGCAGCCAAGAGTGGACGAGCTCCTACGAGCAGTACTTC

d_call: NA
j_call: TRBJ2-7
clone_size: NA
v_call: TRBV12-3/TRBV12-4
cdr3_aa: CASSPSFRGRTGERYF
cdr3_nt: TGTGCCAGCAGTCCTTCCTTCAGGGGCCGGACGGGTGAGCGGTACTTC

d_call: TRBD2
j_call: TRBJ2-5
clone_size: NA
v_call: TRBV5-1
cdr3_aa: CASSLGELTSAQETQYF
cdr3_nt: TGCGCCAGCAGCTTGGGTGAATTGACTAGCGCTCAAGAGACCCAGTACTTC

d_call: NA
j_call: TRBJ2-7
clone_size: many
v_call: TRBV4-2
cdr3_aa: CASASKGGEPYEQYF
cdr3_nt: TGTGCCAGCGCTTCGAAGGGGGGAGAACCCTACGAGCAGTACTTC

d_call: TRBD1
j_call: TRBJ1-2
clone_size: many
v_call: TRBV12-3/TRBV12-4
cdr3_aa: CASSLGDSYGYTF
cdr3_nt: TGTGCCAGCAGCTTGGGGGACAGCTATGGCTACACCTTC

d_call: NA
j_call: TRBJ1-2
clone_size: NA
v_call: TRBV10-3
cdr3_aa: CASSDEGNPYGYTF
cdr3_nt: TGTGCCAGCAGTGATGAAGGGAATCCCTATGGCTACACCTTC

d_call: NA
j_call: TRBJ2-7
clone_size: many
v_call: TRBV7-2
cdr3_aa: CASSLHQGSYYEQYF
cdr3_nt: TGTGCCAGCAGCTTGCACCAGGGGAGCTACTACGAGCAGTACTTC

d_call: TRBD2
j_call: TRBJ2-2
clone_size: NA
v_call: TRBV12-3/TRBV12-4
cdr3_aa: CASSLTTRAGAYTGELFF
cdr3_nt: TGTGCCAGCAGCCTAACGACTAGGGCGGGAGCTTACACCGGGGAGCTGTTTTTT

d_call: TRBD1
j_call: TRBJ1-1
clone_size: NA
v_call: TRBV7-2
cdr3_aa: CASSLSTGGAAEAFF
cdr3_nt: TGTGCCAGCAGCTTATCGACAGGGGGCGCGGCTGAAGCTTTCTTT

d_call: NA
j_call: TRBJ2-2
clone_size: NA
v_call: TRBV30
cdr3_aa: CAWSVVSGELFF
cdr3_nt: TGTGCCTGGAGTGTAGTTTCCGGGGAGCTGTTTTTT

d_call: NA
j_call: TRBJ1-3
clone_size: many
v_call: TRBV7-9
cdr3_aa: CASSYKRVGQSKNSGNTIYF
cdr3_nt: TGTGCCAGCAGCTATAAACGCGTGGGACAAAGTAAAAATTCTGGAAACACCATATATTTT

d_call: TRBD1
j_call: TRBJ1-1
clone_size: few
v_call: TRBV2
cdr3_aa: CASSRRDRPTEAFF
cdr3_nt: TGTGCCAGCAGTCGCCGGGACAGGCCCACTGAAGCTTTCTTT

d_call: NA
j_call: TRBJ1-1
clone_size: NA
v_call: TRBV5-5
cdr3_aa: CASSLATNPTEAFF
cdr3_nt: TGTGCCAGCAGCTTGGCCACAAATCCTACTGAAGCTTTCTTT

d_call: NA
j_call: TRBJ2-7
clone_size: many
v_call: TRBV2
cdr3_aa: CASSEATEYYEQYF
cdr3_nt: TGTGCCAGCAGCGAGGCAACCGAATACTACGAGCAGTACTTC

d_call: NA
j_call: TRBJ1-2
clone_size: NA
v_call: TRBV2
cdr3_aa: CASIEGGGLYGYTF
cdr3_nt: TGTGCCAGCATCGAAGGAGGGGGTCTCTATGGCTACACCTTC

d_call: NA
j_call: TRBJ2-5
clone_size: many
v_call: TRBV5-1
cdr3_aa: CASSLGTNQETQYF
cdr3_nt: TGCGCCAGCAGCTTGGGGACAAATCAAGAGACCCAGTACTTC

d_call: NA
j_call: TRBJ1-3
clone_size: many
v_call: TRBV10-3
cdr3_aa: CAIPRMGNTIYF
cdr3_nt: TGTGCCATCCCCCGGATGGGAAACACCATATATTTT

d_call: NA
j_call: TRBJ1-1
clone_size: few
v_call: TRBV5-4
cdr3_aa: CVGSSLGEAFF
cdr3_nt: TGTGTCGGCAGCTCCTTGGGGGAAGCTTTCTTT

d_call: NA
j_call: TRBJ2-7
clone_size: NA
v_call: TRBV7-9
cdr3_aa: CASSLEAGPYEQYF
cdr3_nt: TGTGCCAGCAGCTTAGAGGCCGGCCCCTACGAGCAGTACTTC

d_call: NA
j_call: TRBJ1-5
clone_size: NA
v_call: TRBV7-2
cdr3_aa: CASSLVGGGGDQPQHF
cdr3_nt: TGTGCCAGCAGCTTAGTGGGAGGGGGGGGCGATCAGCCCCAGCATTTT

d_call: NA
j_call: TRBJ1-1
clone_size: NA
v_call: TRBV9
cdr3_aa: CASSLGLAGRTFF
cdr3_nt: TGTGCCAGCAGCTTAGGACTAGCGGGAAGGACTTTCTTT

d_call: NA
j_call: TRBJ2-5
clone_size: NA
v_call: TRBV20-1
cdr3_aa: CSARVGLLIQETQYF
cdr3_nt: TGCAGTGCTAGAGTAGGGCTTTTGATCCAAGAGACCCAGTACTTC

d_call: NA
j_call: TRBJ1-3
clone_size: few
v_call: TRBV5-6
cdr3_aa: CASSSGLEGNTIYF
cdr3_nt: TGTGCCAGCAGCTCAGGACTGGAGGGAAACACCATATATTTT

d_call: TRBD1
j_call: TRBJ2-5
clone_size: many
v_call: TRBV19
cdr3_aa: CASSSRTGSGETQYF
cdr3_nt: TGTGCCAGTAGTAGCAGGACAGGGAGTGGAGAGACCCAGTACTTC

d_call: TRBD1
j_call: TRBJ1-1
clone_size: many
v_call: TRBV12-5
cdr3_aa: CASAFGTANTEAFF
cdr3_nt: TGTGCTAGTGCCTTCGGGACAGCGAACACTGAAGCTTTCTTT

d_call: NA
j_call: TRBJ2-7
clone_size: NA
v_call: TRBV29-1
cdr3_aa: CSVDREGNEQYF
cdr3_nt: TGCAGCGTTGACAGGGAAGGGAACGAGCAGTACTTC